A single sample is the source of the 17 T cell receptor beta chains below, sequenced in a study of cytomegalovirus exposure and HLA in healthy donors. The PCR made use of 60 Vbeta and 13 Jbeta primers. Sequencing was performed with immunoSEQ multiplex PCR; in TCRdb, only in-frame clones are kept and a portion is missing. The sample contains 180,000 or so clones, 60% to 80% of which appear only once. Sequencing was performed on PBMCs. The receptors shown here come from a man aged 45-65 years in good health and CMV-seropositive.

This clone was seen a few times. The chain has TRBV7-3 and TRBJ2-3; TRBD2 aligns across 8 bases. The V gene's germline CDR1 is SGHTA and CDR2 FQGTGA. The length of the CDR3 is 16 residues. J was trimmed by 3 bases and V by 7 bases; bases with no gene match: 12. CDR3: CASTQSVGGGTDTQYF. CDR3 bases: TGTGCCAGCACCCAGAGTGTCGGGGGGGGGACAGATACGCAGTATTTT.

The chain combines TRBV5-6 with TRBJ1-5, with 7 bases identical to TRBD1. The CDR3 totals 18 residues. V shed 0 bases and J 0 bases; nucleotides not matched to a gene: 9. Germline CDR1 is SGHDT and CDR2 is YYEEEE. The CDR3 bases are TGTGCCAGCAGCTTGGGGGGGGCAGGGGGTTATAGCAATCAGCCCCAGCATTTT. It codes for CASSLGGAGGYSNQPQHF.

This clone was detected only a few times. The chain is built from TRBV9 and TRBJ2-1; D ambiguous. CDR3 size: 13 residues. V lost 0 bases to trimming and J lost 4 bases, with 5 bases between them. Germline values: CDR1 SGDLS, CDR2 YYNGEE. The CDR3: CASSVDRYNEQFF. CDR3 bases: TGTGCCAGCAGCGTAGACAGATACAATGAGCAGTTCTTC.

The chain uses TRBV4-1 and TRBJ1-6; 7 bases map to TRBD1. Germline-derived CDR1 and CDR2 are MGHRA and YSYEKL. V lost 2 bases to trimming and J lost 4 bases; unmatched junction nucleotides: 2. The length of the CDR3 is 15 residues. The CDR3, as DNA: TGCGCCAGCAGCCAACCGGGACAGTATAATTCACCCCTCCACTTT. Residues: CASSQPGQYNSPLHF.

The chain links TRBV4-3 to TRBJ1-4; the match to TRBD1 covers 8 bases. Germline V CDR1 and CDR2: LGHNA, YSLEER. The CDR3 covers 17 residues. After removal of 0 bases from V and 0 bases from J, the junction contained 3 bases not matched to a gene. CDR3 amino acids: CASSQDTGGSTNEKLFF. The CDR3 nucleotides read TGCGCCAGCAGCCAAGATACAGGGGGGTCAACTAATGAAAAACTGTTTTTT.

The chain carries TRBV2 and TRBJ1-6; possibly TRBD1 for D (6 bases). Germline CDR1 is SNHLY and CDR2 is FYNNEI. The CDR3 runs to 13 residues. Trimming cost V 10 bases and J 6 bases, with 13 bases left between them. The CDR3 DNA sequence: TGTGCCACCAGGACAGACCTTAATTCACCCCTCCACTTT. This translates into CATRTDLNSPLHF.

This clone was recorded only once. This rearrangement joins TRBV19 to TRBJ2-2; TRBD1 is a possible D gene (8 bases). Germline V gene lookup returns CDR1 LNHDA and CDR2 SQIVND (reference sequence). CDR3 length: 17 amino acids. The germline V and J ends were trimmed by 0 bases and 3 bases, with 14 bases remaining between them. CDR3 bases: TGTGCCAGTAGTATAGATCGAACAGGGGGGGACACCGGGGAGCTGTTTTTT. Protein sequence: CASSIDRTGGDTGELFF. The full variable domain, with the rest looked up from reference TRBV19 and TRBJ2-2, is DGGITQSPKYLFRKEGQNVTLSCEQNLNHDAMYWYRQDPGQGLRLIYYSQIVNDFQKGDIAEGYSVSREKKESFPLTVTSAQKNPTAFYLCASSIDRTGGDTGELFFGEGSRLTVL.

This chain joins TRBV9 and TRBJ1-1, with D perhaps matching TRBD1 (5 bases). The CDR3 extends over 18 amino acids. The germline V gene has CDR1 SGDLS and CDR2 YYNGEE. V lost 4 bases and J 6 bases, leaving 28 bases between the germline ends. CDR3 sequence reads: CASSPRWPVAGGRAEAFF. In DNA, the CDR3 is TGTGCCAGCAGCCCCCGGTGGCCGGTTGCGGGGGGGAGGGCTGAAGCTTTCTTT.

DNA of the CDR3: TGTGCCAGCAGTTACTCGGGAGAATATAATTCACCCCTCCACTTT. Translation gives CASSYSGEYNSPLHF. The V gene is TRBV6-5, the J gene TRBJ1-6; no clear D gene. The V gene lost 0 bases and the J gene lost 4 bases, with 7 bases spanning the gap. The CDR3 runs to 15 residues. The germline gives CDR1 MNHEY, CDR2 SVGAGI.

The rearrangement joins TRBV5-1 to TRBJ2-7; D unresolved. The V end lost 4 bases, the J end lost 2 bases, and 13 bases lay between the germline ends. There are 14 residues in the CDR3. In germline, CDR1 is SGHRS, CDR2 YFSETQ. CDR3 amino acids: CASSLPADAYEQYF. The CDR3 DNA sequence: TGCGCCAGCAGCCTACCGGCGGATGCCTACGAGCAGTACTTC. The full variable domain, with the rest looked up from reference TRBV5-1 and TRBJ2-7, is KAGVTQTPRYLIKTRGQQVTLSCSPISGHRSVSWYQQTPGQGLQFLFEYFSETQRNKGNFPGRFSGRQFSNSRSEMNVSTLELGDSALYLCASSLPADAYEQYFGPGTRLTVT.

This clone was observed once. V is TRBV19 and J is TRBJ1-3; 7 nucleotides align to TRBD1. Trimming cost V 8 bases and J 1 base; bases outside gene matches: 2. This CDR3 region has 13 residues. The germline V gene has CDR1 LNHDA and CDR2 SQIVND (reference sequence). The CDR3 loop is CASSGGSGNTIYF. The CDR3 DNA sequence: TGTGCCAGTTCAGGGGGATCTGGAAACACCATATATTTT.

The chain recombines TRBV9 with TRBJ1-6, with D perhaps TRBD1 (6 bases). V dropped 7 bases and J dropped 4 bases, with 21 bases sitting between them. The CDR3 runs 17 residues. Germline assignment: CDR1 SGDLS and CDR2 YYNGEE. The CDR3 spells CASGYADRPTYNSPLHF. The CDR3, as DNA: TGTGCCAGCGGCTATGCCGACAGGCCAACATATAATTCACCCCTCCACTTT.

V gene TRBV5-5 combines with J gene TRBJ1-1, with 7 bases identical to TRBD1. Trimming cost V 4 bases and J 7 bases; bases outside gene matches: 7. Germline-derived CDR1 and CDR2 are SGHKS and YYEKEE (reference sequence). The CDR3 contains 13 residues. CDR3 nucleotide sequence: TGTGCCAGCAGCCTACAGGGGAAACTTGAAGCTTTCTTT. This sequence encodes CASSLQGKLEAFF.

This sequence joins TRBV19 and TRBJ1-2; D possibly corresponds to TRBD1 (5 bases). Germline V lookup: CDR1 LNHDA, CDR2 SQIVND (reference sequence). The CDR3 covers 12 residues. V was trimmed by 4 bases and J by 13 bases, leaving 16 bases between them. The CDR3 sequence: CASSNDRRGTTF. Here the CDR3 DNA reads TGTGCCAGTAGTAACGATAGACGGGGGACCACCTTC.

This clone was detected only a few times. The chain couples TRBV4-1 to TRBJ2-3; 10 nucleotides align to TRBD2. V lost 3 bases and J lost 3; bases outside the gene matches: 6. The germline CDR1 and CDR2 sequences are MGHRA and YSYEKL. The CDR3 has 16 residues. CDR3 bases: TGCGCCAGCAGCCACATACTAGCGGGGCTAACAGATACGCAGTATTTT. This translates into CASSHILAGLTDTQYF.

The chain uses TRBV2 and TRBJ2-2; D is possibly TRBD1 (5 bases). V gave up 5 bases and J gave up 4 bases, with 14 bases separating them. Germline V gene data show CDR1 as SNHLY and CDR2 as FYNNEI. The CDR3 sequence is 15 residues long. Here the CDR3 reads CASSSPQGITGELFF. The CDR3 DNA is TGTGCCAGCAGTTCACCGCAGGGAATCACCGGGGAGCTGTTTTTT.

This chain connects TRBV27 to TRBJ1-3; D uncertain. Trimming cost V 5 bases and J 0 bases, with 20 bases left between them. Germline CDR1 and CDR2: MNHEY and SMNVEV (reference sequence). The CDR3 is made up of 18 amino acids. Written as DNA, the CDR3 is TGTGCCAGCAGTGCCACCGCTTCTAGTTTCTACTCTGGAAACACCATATATTTT. Translated: CASSATASSFYSGNTIYF.